These 6 T cell receptor beta chains originate from one sample sequenced in a study of blood T cell repertoires in COVID-19. The protocol was immunoSEQ multiplex PCR, while the TCRdb copy is restricted to in-frame clones and leaves out a portion. This table has around 290,000 clones, more than 70% appearing once. The specimen was peripheral blood. These receptors originate from a woman aged 50 to 60 who had recovered from COVID-19.

In its sample, this clone was seen once. The chain combines TRBV3-1 (or the pseudogene TRBV3-2) with TRBJ2-2, with 9 bases that match TRBD1. The CDR3 length is 15 residues. Germline V lookup: CDR1 LGHDT, CDR2 YNNKEL (reference sequence). After removal of 4 bases from V and 6 bases from J, the junction contained 6 bases not matched to a gene. The CDR3 nucleotides read TGTGCCAGCAGCCTGGGACAGGGTTCTCCCGGGGAGCTGTTTTTT. Its translation: CASSLGQGSPGELFF.

The J gene is TRBJ2-7, the V gene TRBV5-1; 13 bases map to TRBD2. Losses at the gene ends were 3 bases for V and 2 bases for J; bases not matched to a gene: 11. Germline assignment: CDR1 SGHRS and CDR2 YFSETQ. The CDR3 totals 18 residues. This CDR3 is CASSWLPGLAGVAYEQYF. DNA for the CDR3: TGCGCCAGCAGCTGGCTACCCGGACTAGCGGGAGTGGCCTACGAGCAGTACTTC.

V gene TRBV5-1 combines with J gene TRBJ2-5, with TRBD2 matching over 8 bases. J gave up 2 bases and V 4 bases, and 1 base lay outside the gene matches. The germline V gene has CDR1 SGHRS and CDR2 YFSETQ. This CDR3 is built from 13 residues. CDR3 bases: TGCGCCAGCAGCAGCGGGAGTCAAGAGACCCAGTACTTC. The encoded protein is CASSSGSQETQYF.

This clone was picked up one time. This sequence joins TRBV7-2 and TRBJ2-3; D gene unclear. CDR1 is SGHTA, CDR2 FQGNSA, per germline. V gave up 5 bases and J gave up 4 bases, with 19 bases separating them. The CDR3 has 16 amino acids. DNA for the CDR3: TGTGCCAGCAGCCCTCGAGGCCCGGGTCGGCCAGATACGCAGTATTTT. It encodes CASSPRGPGRPDTQYF.

The DNA for the CDR3 is TGTGCCAGTAGATCTTCCAACACTGAAGCTTTCTTT. It yields the protein CASRSSNTEAFF. The gene calls are TRBV19 and TRBJ1-1; D not certain. The V gene lost 6 bases and the J gene lost 2 bases, with 7 bases spanning the gap. CDR1 and CDR2 (germline): LNHDA, SQIVND (reference sequence). CDR3 length: 12 residues.

This clone came up many times. This rearrangement joins TRBV19 to TRBJ1-2; D possibly corresponds to TRBD1 (5 bases). V lost 8 bases and J lost 5, with 18 bases in between. The CDR3 is made up of 14 amino acids. Germline values: CDR1 LNHDA, CDR2 SQIVND (reference sequence). CDR3 sequence: CASWDRGREYGYTF. CDR3 nucleotides: TGTGCCAGTTGGGACCGAGGGCGGGAGTATGGCTACACCTTC.